The clone carrying this T cell receptor (beta chain) was found a few times. Its specificity is not known. Germline CDR1 is MNHNS and CDR2 is SASEGT. V gave up 0 bases and J gave up 7 bases, with 18 bases separating them. CDR3 size: 16 residues. The lymph nodes were axillary draining lymph nodes from breast cancer patients. TCRdb re-called the multiplex PCR reads through MiXCR, storing one row per CDR3 protein. The sample includes 200,000 to 250,000 distinct CDR3 sequences, about 30% of them seen just once. The sample originates from a study of breast tumors, draining lymph nodes, adjacent tissues. Points from the study as a whole: Luminal-like breast cancer showed significantly higher tumor–nontumor repertoire similarity than basal-like. Most tumor T cells seemingly derive from lymph node, then expand in tumor.

The TCR originated in a female donor with breast cancer. Some clones in this sample may be carry-over from other donors' samples. Sample: axillary lymph node tissue. J is TRBJ1-1 and V is TRBV6-1; perhaps TRBD1 as D (5 bases). The DNA for the CDR3 is TGTGCCAGCAGTGAAGCAAGGGGAATCTCTGGTGGTGAAGCTTTCTTT. Amino acids: CASSEARGISGGEAFF.